This entry lists 23 T cell receptor beta chains sequenced from one sample in a study of OX40 agonist ivuxolimab in advanced cancers. The data were produced by immunoSEQ multiplex PCR, yet TCRdb's version contains in-frame clones alone and is incomplete. Among approximately 90,000 clones, roughly 90% were seen once, and the ten largest hold 2.6%. The material sequenced was CD4+ or CD8+ T cells sorted from blood, taken in a trial of the OX40 agonist ivuxolimab. Source of these receptors: an adult with an advanced solid tumor such as melanoma, head and neck, liver or kidney cancer.

The rearrangement uses TRBV19 and TRBJ2-3; D unresolved. V lost 5 bases to trimming and J lost 1 base, with 7 bases between them. The CDR3 is made up of 13 amino acids. Germline V gene data show CDR1 as LNHDA and CDR2 as SQIVND (reference sequence). The DNA for the CDR3 is TGTGCCAGTAGTTATCAGGGCACAGATACGCAGTATTTT. Translation gives CASSYQGTDTQYF.

V and J are TRBV6-5 and TRBJ1-1; D remains ambiguous. This CDR3 contains 13 residues. Trimming shortened V by 4 bases and J by 5 bases, and 11 bases separated the two germline ends. Germline V gene sequence: CDR1 MNHEY, CDR2 SVGAGI. The CDR3, as DNA: TGTGCCAGCAGTTCTAAGCCGGGAACTGAAGCTTTCTTT. Translated: CASSSKPGTEAFF.

This rearrangement joins TRBV6-5 to TRBJ2-6; D unresolved. CDR3 length: 14 amino acids. The germline V and J ends were trimmed by 3 bases and 2 bases, with 5 bases remaining between them. CDR1 is MNHEY, CDR2 SVGAGI, per germline. The CDR3 sequence is CASSYGAGANVLTF. CDR3 DNA sequence: TGTGCCAGCAGTTATGGGGCTGGGGCCAACGTCCTGACTTTC.

This chain joins TRBV18 and TRBJ2-7; TRBD1 is a possible D gene (5 bases). The length of the CDR3 is 16 residues. CDR1 and CDR2 (germline): KGHSH, LQKENI. V shed 0 bases and J shed 1 base, with 13 bases lying between them. The CDR3 bases are TGTGCCAGCTCACCACCTAGGCAGGGTGGGTCCTACGAGCAGTACTTC. This encodes CASSPPRQGGSYEQYF.

The rearrangement joins TRBV18 to TRBJ2-5; D not resolved. The CDR3 spans 14 residues. CDR1 is KGHSH and CDR2 is LQKENI in the germline V gene. Trimming removed 3 bases at V and 2 bases at J, with 10 bases between. The CDR3 sequence: CASSPSHQQETQYF. The DNA for the CDR3 is TGTGCCAGCTCACCGTCACACCAACAAGAGACCCAGTACTTC.

This clone was detected only a few times. J is TRBJ1-2 and V is TRBV5-1; no definite D call. Trimming stripped 4 bases from V and 1 base from J, with 14 bases between. The germline gives CDR1 SGHRS, CDR2 YFSETQ. The CDR3 has 15 amino acids. The CDR3 region is CASSTDPSSNYGYTF. The CDR3 DNA is TGCGCCAGCAGCACGGACCCATCGAGTAACTATGGCTACACCTTC.

The rearrangement links TRBV5-1 to TRBJ2-1; D is unresolved. The V and J ends lost 1 base and 4 bases respectively, with 12 bases between them. Germline values: CDR1 SGHRS, CDR2 YFSETQ. The CDR3 has 15 residues. The CDR3 DNA is TGCGCCAGCAGCTTGCAACACATTTTGTACAATGAGCAGTTCTTC. It yields the protein CASSLQHILYNEQFF.

The chain joins TRBV4-1 to TRBJ2-3, with D uncertain. Between the trimmed V and J ends, which lost 1 base and 4 bases, there was a span of 0 bases. The CDR3 length is 11 residues. Germline CDR1 reads MGHRA; CDR2 reads YSYEKL. The CDR3 loop is CASSQADTQYF. The CDR3 nucleotides read TGCGCCAGCAGCCAAGCAGATACGCAGTATTTT.

The CDR3 sequence: CSATTDTQYF. The CDR3 DNA reads as TGCAGTGCAACTACAGATACGCAGTATTTT. This chain uses TRBV20-1 with TRBJ2-3; no clear D. Germline lookup yields CDR1 DFQATT and CDR2 SNEGSKA (reference sequence). The CDR3 covers 10 residues. Trimming pared 6 bases from V and 3 bases from J, leaving 4 bases between.

This chain uses TRBV4-1 with TRBJ1-2; TRBD1 is a possible D gene (5 bases). The germline V and J ends were trimmed by 3 bases and 9 bases, with 17 bases remaining between them. Germline V gives CDR1 MGHRA, CDR2 YSYEKL. The CDR3 spans 14 residues. CDR3 DNA sequence: TGCGCCAGCAGCCAGGAACTAGGGGCAGGGAGCTACACCTTC. Protein: CASSQELGAGSYTF.

The CDR3 loop reads CASSYRDPRRNQPQHF. CDR3 bases: TGTGCCAGCAGTTACCGGGACCCAAGACGGAATCAGCCCCAGCATTTT. V gene TRBV6-5 combines with J gene TRBJ1-5, with D perhaps TRBD1 (5 bases). Trimming pared 2 bases from V and 4 bases from J, leaving 15 bases between. This CDR3 contains 16 residues. Germline V CDR1 and CDR2: MNHEY, SVGAGI.

J is TRBJ2-4 and V is TRBV28, with 9 bases matching TRBD2. Germline V lookup: CDR1 MDHEN, CDR2 SYDVKM. V shed 4 bases, J shed 8 bases, and the junction held 6 bases outside the gene matches. The CDR3 is 14 residues long. CDR3 region: CASSSSGVQDIQYF. DNA for the CDR3: TGTGCCAGCAGTTCTAGCGGGGTGCAAGACATTCAGTACTTC.

The genes are TRBV9 and TRBJ2-1; 8 nucleotides agree with TRBD2. Germline CDR1 SGDLS, CDR2 YYNGEE. Trimming cost V 4 bases and J 2 bases; bases outside gene matches: 5. The CDR3 length is 15 residues. CDR3 nucleotide sequence: TGTGCCAGCAGCCTCCTAGCGGGTGCCTACAATGAGCAGTTCTTC. Amino acid sequence: CASSLLAGAYNEQFF.

The chain couples TRBV5-5 to TRBJ2-7; 8 bases are shared with TRBD2. Germline V CDR1 and CDR2: SGHKS, YYEKEE (reference sequence). V gave up 4 bases and J gave up 3 bases; unmatched junction bases: 18. CDR3 length: 18 amino acids. Here the CDR3 reads CASSALAGLGASFYEQYF. CDR3 nucleotides: TGTGCCAGCAGCGCCCTAGCGGGCCTTGGAGCTTCCTTCTACGAGCAGTACTTC.

This clone was detected only a few times. V is TRBV2 and J is TRBJ1-5, with unresolved D. The ends were cut back, 7 bases at V and 2 bases at J, with 9 bases in the middle. The V gene's germline CDR1 is SNHLY and CDR2 FYNNEI. This CDR3 comprises 13 residues. CDR3 amino acids: CASNDGGNQPQHF. The CDR3 DNA is TGTGCCAGCAATGACGGAGGCAATCAGCCCCAGCATTTT. Full variable domain (missing parts from reference TRBV2 and TRBJ1-5): EPEVTQTPSHQVTQMGQEVILRCVPISNHLYFYWYRQILGQKVEFLVSFYNNEISEKSEIFDDQFSVERPDGSNFTLKIRSTKLEDSAMYFCASNDGGNQPQHFGDGTRLSIL.

The rearrangement links TRBV5-1 to TRBJ2-2; D possibly matches TRBD1 or TRBD2 (5 bases each). Germline V gives CDR1 SGHRS, CDR2 YFSETQ. The CDR3 is 13 amino acids. Trimming stripped 5 bases from V and 5 bases from J, with 10 bases between. CDR3 nucleotide sequence: TGCGCCAGCAGTCATTGGGGGACCGGGGAGCTGTTTTTT. Its protein is CASSHWGTGELFF.

This sequence joins TRBV4-3 and TRBJ2-3; no definite D call. There are 13 residues in the CDR3. V gave up 0 bases and J gave up 4 bases, with 5 bases separating them. The germline V gene encodes CDR1 LGHNA and CDR2 YSLEER. CDR3 amino acids: CASSQETPDTQYF. In DNA, the CDR3 is TGCGCCAGCAGCCAAGAAACCCCAGATACGCAGTATTTT.

V gene TRBV19 combines with J gene TRBJ2-7, with TRBD1 matching over 8 bases. V was pared by 6 bases and J by 3 bases, with 7 bases of the junction left unmatched. This CDR3 is built from 14 residues. Per germline, CDR1 LNHDA and CDR2 SQIVND (reference sequence). CDR3 loop: CASRMTGVDYEQYF. In DNA, the CDR3 is TGTGCCAGTAGGATGACAGGGGTCGACTACGAGCAGTACTTC.

The chain is built from TRBV11-3 and TRBJ2-7; the match to TRBD2 covers 13 bases. This CDR3 has 18 amino acids. Germline lookup yields CDR1 SGHNT and CDR2 YENEEA. Losses at the gene ends were 1 base for V and 5 bases for J; bases not matched to a gene: 11. As DNA, the CDR3 is TGTGCCAGCAGCTTAGGAGGACTAGCGGGAGATAGAAGCCACGAGCAGTACTTC. Translation: CASSLGGLAGDRSHEQYF.

This chain uses TRBV5-1 with TRBJ1-1; D perhaps matches TRBD1 (5 bases). The CDR3 has 14 amino acids. The germline CDR1 and CDR2 sequences are SGHRS and YFSETQ. Trimming took off 7 bases at V and 4 bases at J, with 17 bases between the two ends. CDR3 protein: CASQSLGGGTEAFF. The CDR3 DNA follows: TGCGCCAGCCAATCCTTGGGGGGTGGCACTGAAGCTTTCTTT.

This chain connects TRBV29-1 to TRBJ2-7; D is undetermined. The germline V gene encodes CDR1 SQVTM and CDR2 ANQGSEA. This CDR3 spans 13 amino acids. Trimming took off 2 bases at V and 5 bases at J, with 13 bases between the two ends. The CDR3 DNA follows: TGCAGCGTTGAAAATTACCCATCCGACGAGCAGTACTTC. It translates to CSVENYPSDEQYF.

The chain is built from TRBV5-1 and TRBJ2-1; D remains unclear. Germline loops: CDR1 SGHRS, CDR2 YFSETQ. V was trimmed by 0 bases and J by 1 base, leaving 8 bases between them. The CDR3 has 15 amino acids. The CDR3 sequence is CASSLVVGSYNEQFF. The CDR3 DNA sequence: TGCGCCAGCAGCTTGGTAGTGGGATCCTACAATGAGCAGTTCTTC.

The chain recombines TRBV30 with TRBJ1-2; 7 bases line up with TRBD1. After removal of 5 bases from V and 12 bases from J, the junction contained 12 bases not matched to a gene. This CDR3 is built from 12 residues. Germline CDR1 and CDR2: GTSNPN and SVGIG (reference sequence). The DNA for the CDR3 is TGTGCCTGGGGCGGGCAGGGGGTTATTCACACCTTC. Translation: CAWGGQGVIHTF.